This is a list of T cell receptor beta chains from one sample in a study of vaccination and CD4 T cells after COVID-19. TCRdb ran MiXCR on the PCR reads and lists one entry per CDR3 protein. The sample carries roughly 12,000 distinct CDR3 sequences, 61% recorded once. Antigen specificity for these receptors is unknown. Sequencing input: CD4+ T cells from blood, cultured in vitro. These receptors originate from a human donor who had recovered from COVID-19. Both conserved end residues are part of each CDR3. Each record gives: D gene, J gene, V gene, clone size, CDR3 protein, CDR3 DNA. The D gene is left open where the match is weak. Clone size appears in some rows only: once, few, many, or a class for an expanded clone.

d_gene: NA
j_gene: TRBJ2-3
v_gene: TRBV11-3
abundance: NA
CDR3aa: CASSLESTDTQYF
CDR3nt: TGTGCCAGCAGCTTAGAAAGCACAGATACGCAGTATTTT

d_gene: TRBD2
j_gene: TRBJ2-5
v_gene: TRBV10-1
abundance: NA
CDR3aa: CASSGSGRSQETQYF
CDR3nt: TGCGCCAGCAGTGGTAGCGGGAGAAGTCAAGAGACCCAGTACTTC

d_gene: TRBD1
j_gene: TRBJ2-5
v_gene: TRBV10-3
abundance: NA
CDR3aa: CAISARQGPQETQYF
CDR3nt: TGTGCCATCAGTGCGAGACAGGGGCCCCAAGAGACCCAGTACTTC

d_gene: NA
j_gene: TRBJ2-3
v_gene: TRBV24-1
abundance: NA
CDR3aa: CATSDRQSSDRGLADTQYF
CDR3nt: TGTGCCACCAGTGATCGCCAGAGTTCGGACAGGGGACTAGCTGATACGCAGTATTTT

d_gene: NA
j_gene: TRBJ2-1
v_gene: TRBV5-5
abundance: NA
CDR3aa: CASSLGLGGGYNEQFF
CDR3nt: TGTGCCAGCAGCTTGGGCCTGGGAGGTGGTTACAATGAGCAGTTCTTC

d_gene: NA
j_gene: TRBJ1-2
v_gene: TRBV2
abundance: NA
CDR3aa: CASRSGSQGGYTF
CDR3nt: TGTGCCAGCAGGTCCGGGTCCCAAGGTGGCTACACCTTC

d_gene: NA
j_gene: TRBJ1-2
v_gene: TRBV6-5
abundance: few
CDR3aa: CASSYSGVSGGYTF
CDR3nt: TGTGCCAGCAGTTACTCGGGGGTATCGGGGGGCTACACCTTC

d_gene: NA
j_gene: TRBJ1-1
v_gene: TRBV6-2/TRBV6-3
abundance: few
CDR3aa: CASSYDRRSNTEAFF
CDR3nt: TGTGCCAGCAGTTACGACAGGAGATCGAACACTGAAGCTTTCTTT

d_gene: TRBD2
j_gene: TRBJ2-2
v_gene: TRBV20-1
abundance: NA
CDR3aa: CSASTSGNTGELFF
CDR3nt: TGCAGTGCTTCGACTAGCGGGAACACCGGGGAGCTGTTTTTT

d_gene: NA
j_gene: TRBJ1-2
v_gene: TRBV7-9
abundance: NA
CDR3aa: CASSLGSGGLPSRGYTF
CDR3nt: TGTGCCAGCAGCTTAGGATCGGGCGGACTTCCTTCGAGAGGCTACACCTTC

d_gene: TRBD2
j_gene: TRBJ2-3
v_gene: TRBV7-3
abundance: NA
CDR3aa: CASSLTRVLAGAGQADTQYF
CDR3nt: TGTGCCAGCAGCTTAACGCGGGTTCTAGCGGGAGCAGGCCAGGCGGATACGCAGTATTTT

d_gene: TRBD2
j_gene: TRBJ2-7
v_gene: TRBV7-2
abundance: few
CDR3aa: CASSLAASGDTYEQYF
CDR3nt: TGTGCCAGCAGCTTAGCGGCTAGCGGGGACACCTACGAGCAGTACTTC

d_gene: NA
j_gene: TRBJ1-1
v_gene: TRBV20-1
abundance: NA
CDR3aa: CSATNRVTPEAFF
CDR3nt: TGCAGTGCTACGAACAGGGTGACGCCTGAAGCTTTCTTT

d_gene: NA
j_gene: TRBJ2-5
v_gene: TRBV2
abundance: NA
CDR3aa: CASSFEETQYF
CDR3nt: TGTGCCAGCAGTTTTGAAGAGACCCAGTACTTC

d_gene: NA
j_gene: TRBJ1-5
v_gene: TRBV6-2/TRBV6-3
abundance: few
CDR3aa: CASSYPGRYQPQHF
CDR3nt: TGTGCCAGCAGTTACCCGGGCCGTTATCAGCCCCAGCATTTT

d_gene: NA
j_gene: TRBJ2-4
v_gene: TRBV20-1
abundance: few
CDR3aa: CSADRAKNIQYF
CDR3nt: TGCAGTGCTGACAGGGCCAAAAACATTCAGTACTTC

d_gene: TRBD1
j_gene: TRBJ2-7
v_gene: TRBV7-3
abundance: NA
CDR3aa: CASSLSPGGPYEQYF
CDR3nt: TGTGCCAGCAGCTTATCCCCAGGGGGCCCCTACGAGCAGTACTTC

d_gene: TRBD1
j_gene: TRBJ2-1
v_gene: TRBV7-8
abundance: NA
CDR3aa: CASSLFGTGVNEQFF
CDR3nt: TGTGCCAGCAGCTTATTCGGGACAGGGGTTAATGAGCAGTTCTTC

d_gene: TRBD1
j_gene: TRBJ2-3
v_gene: TRBV6-4
abundance: NA
CDR3aa: CASSETGGADTQYF
CDR3nt: TGTGCCAGCAGTGAGACAGGGGGCGCAGATACGCAGTATTTT

d_gene: NA
j_gene: TRBJ2-5
v_gene: TRBV5-8
abundance: NA
CDR3aa: CASSLAGVPGTQYF
CDR3nt: TGTGCCAGCAGCTTGGCTGGGGTTCCGGGAACCCAGTACTTC

d_gene: NA
j_gene: TRBJ2-1
v_gene: TRBV20-1
abundance: NA
CDR3aa: CSARRTIIPNEQFF
CDR3nt: TGCAGTGCTAGGAGGACTATTATCCCCAATGAGCAGTTCTTC

d_gene: TRBD2
j_gene: TRBJ2-5
v_gene: TRBV20-1
abundance: NA
CDR3aa: CSAAFAGGGETQYF
CDR3nt: TGCAGTGCTGCCTTTGCGGGAGGCGGAGAGACCCAGTACTTC

d_gene: NA
j_gene: TRBJ2-2
v_gene: TRBV19
abundance: NA
CDR3aa: CASSPATKNTGELFF
CDR3nt: TGTGCCAGTAGCCCAGCGACCAAGAACACCGGGGAGCTGTTTTTT

d_gene: NA
j_gene: TRBJ2-7
v_gene: TRBV20-1
abundance: NA
CDR3aa: CSARVFGDTSYEQYF
CDR3nt: TGCAGTGCTAGAGTTTTCGGGGACACCTCCTACGAGCAGTACTTC

d_gene: NA
j_gene: TRBJ2-3
v_gene: TRBV11-1
abundance: NA
CDR3aa: CASSLQGDSTDTQYF
CDR3nt: TGTGCCAGCAGCCTACAGGGCGATAGCACAGATACGCAGTATTTT

d_gene: NA
j_gene: TRBJ2-2
v_gene: TRBV20-1
abundance: few
CDR3aa: CSARPFTRSGGELFF
CDR3nt: TGCAGTGCTCGACCCTTCACTAGGTCGGGCGGGGAGCTGTTTTTT

d_gene: TRBD1
j_gene: TRBJ1-5
v_gene: TRBV2
abundance: few
CDR3aa: CASNRGTGNQPQHF
CDR3nt: TGTGCCAGCAATCGGGGGACAGGCAATCAGCCCCAGCATTTT

d_gene: NA
j_gene: TRBJ1-5
v_gene: TRBV30
abundance: NA
CDR3aa: CAWGFNQPQHF
CDR3nt: TGTGCCTGGGGATTTAATCAGCCCCAGCATTTT

d_gene: NA
j_gene: TRBJ1-2
v_gene: TRBV9
abundance: NA
CDR3aa: CASSVGRVYYGYTF
CDR3nt: TGTGCCAGCAGCGTAGGTCGGGTTTACTATGGCTACACCTTC

d_gene: NA
j_gene: TRBJ2-1
v_gene: TRBV15
abundance: few
CDR3aa: CATSRVRTNVDEQFF
CDR3nt: TGTGCCACCAGCAGAGTTCGGACCAATGTCGATGAGCAGTTCTTC

d_gene: NA
j_gene: TRBJ2-5
v_gene: TRBV12-3/TRBV12-4
abundance: NA
CDR3aa: CASSFGIGETQYF
CDR3nt: TGTGCCAGCAGTTTTGGAATTGGAGAGACCCAGTACTTC

d_gene: NA
j_gene: TRBJ2-3
v_gene: TRBV20-1
abundance: NA
CDR3aa: CSAETTDTQYF
CDR3nt: TGCAGTGCAGAGACGACAGATACGCAGTATTTT

d_gene: NA
j_gene: TRBJ1-5
v_gene: TRBV15
abundance: NA
CDR3aa: CATSSPGQYNQPQHF
CDR3nt: TGTGCCACCAGCAGCCCCGGACAGTACAATCAGCCCCAGCATTTT

d_gene: TRBD1
j_gene: TRBJ1-6
v_gene: TRBV10-3
abundance: few
CDR3aa: CATYRGMGSYNSPLHF
CDR3nt: TGTGCCACGTACAGGGGAATGGGCTCCTATAATTCACCCCTCCACTTT

d_gene: NA
j_gene: TRBJ2-1
v_gene: TRBV27
abundance: few
CDR3aa: CASSYVRVRSYNEQFF
CDR3nt: TGTGCCAGCAGTTATGTCAGGGTAAGGTCCTACAATGAGCAGTTCTTC

d_gene: NA
j_gene: TRBJ1-6
v_gene: TRBV20-1
abundance: NA
CDR3aa: CSTDLPLHF
CDR3nt: TGCAGTACAGATCTACCCCTCCACTTT

d_gene: TRBD1
j_gene: TRBJ1-6
v_gene: TRBV20-1
abundance: NA
CDR3aa: CSARDRGSSYNSPLHF
CDR3nt: TGCAGTGCTAGGGACAGGGGCAGCTCCTATAATTCACCCCTCCACTTT

d_gene: NA
j_gene: TRBJ1-2
v_gene: TRBV20-1
abundance: NA
CDR3aa: CSAQNSGSNYGYTF
CDR3nt: TGCAGTGCCCAAAATTCGGGTTCAAACTATGGCTACACCTTC

d_gene: TRBD2
j_gene: TRBJ2-2
v_gene: TRBV10-3
abundance: NA
CDR3aa: CAIAQREGSGELFF
CDR3nt: TGTGCCATCGCACAGCGGGAGGGCTCCGGGGAGCTGTTTTTT

d_gene: NA
j_gene: TRBJ1-1
v_gene: TRBV15
abundance: NA
CDR3aa: CATSISRANTEAFF
CDR3nt: TGTGCCACCAGCATAAGCAGGGCGAACACTGAAGCTTTCTTT

d_gene: NA
j_gene: TRBJ2-3
v_gene: TRBV7-3
abundance: few
CDR3aa: CASSVLAADTQYF
CDR3nt: TGTGCCAGCAGCGTCCTAGCTGCAGATACGCAGTATTTT

d_gene: NA
j_gene: TRBJ2-1
v_gene: TRBV20-1
abundance: NA
CDR3aa: CSTQRAGFYNEQFF
CDR3nt: TGCAGTACTCAGAGGGCGGGGTTCTACAATGAGCAGTTCTTC

d_gene: NA
j_gene: TRBJ2-3
v_gene: TRBV20-1
abundance: few
CDR3aa: CSASGSTDTQYF
CDR3nt: TGCAGTGCTAGCGGGAGCACAGATACGCAGTATTTT

d_gene: TRBD2
j_gene: TRBJ2-5
v_gene: TRBV7-2
abundance: NA
CDR3aa: CASSPGRETQYF
CDR3nt: TGTGCCAGCAGCCCCGGGAGGGAGACCCAGTACTTC

d_gene: NA
j_gene: TRBJ1-6
v_gene: TRBV28
abundance: NA
CDR3aa: CASSFQGINNSPLHF
CDR3nt: TGTGCCAGCAGTTTTCAGGGAATTAATAATTCACCCCTCCACTTT

d_gene: NA
j_gene: TRBJ2-7
v_gene: TRBV24-1
abundance: NA
CDR3aa: CATSVAGTYEQYF
CDR3nt: TGTGCCACCAGTGTGGCAGGGACCTACGAGCAGTACTTC